Presented here are 12 T cell receptor beta chains from one specimen sequenced in a study of Graves' ophthalmopathy and Graves' hyperthyroidism. Amplified material comprised TCR beta CDR3 regions derived from RNA transcripts. In the first round, RT-PCR was carried out with HTBI primers, and a multiplex PCR formed the second round. Each CDR3 protein is one row after TCRdb ran MiXCR on the multiplex PCR reads. The data hold about 1.2 million distinct CDR3 sequences, with roughly two fifths observed a single time. The sequenced sample was peripheral blood or thyroid tissue (not recorded which). Receptor source: an adult man with Graves' hyperthyroidism.

This clonotype was counted between two and nine times. V is TRBV27 and J is TRBJ1-4; 8 nucleotides line up with TRBD1. CDR3 length equals 15 residues. Germline-derived CDR1 and CDR2 are MNHEY and SMNVEV (reference sequence). With V trimmed by 0 bases and J by 5 bases, 2 bases remained unmatched. CDR3 region: CASSLSDRANEKLFF. The CDR3 DNA is TGTGCCAGCAGTTTATCGGACAGGGCGAATGAAAAACTGTTTTTT.

The chain uses TRBV6-5 and TRBJ2-5; 8 bases line up with TRBD2. CDR1 and CDR2 from the germline V gene are MNHEY and SVGAGI. Trimming cost V 2 bases and J 9 bases; bases outside gene matches: 8. There are 14 residues in the CDR3. The CDR3 region has the DNA TGTGCCAGCAGTTACCGCGGGGGGTTGGAGTCCCAGTACTTC. This codes for CASSYRGGLESQYF.

V and J are TRBV2 and TRBJ2-5; 8 bases fit TRBD1. In germline, CDR1 is SNHLY, CDR2 FYNNEI. Germline trimming cut 1 base from V and 7 bases from J; bases unmatched to any gene: 2. The CDR3 runs to 13 residues. The CDR3 coding sequence is TGTGCCAGCAGTGAAGTAGGACAGGGGACCCAGTACTTC. Translating it yields CASSEVGQGTQYF. The full variable domain, in which reference TRBV2 and TRBJ2-5 provide the parts outside the CDR3, is EPEVTQTPSHQVTQMGQEVILRCVPISNHLYFYWYRQILGQKVEFLVSFYNNEISEKSEIFDDQFSVERPDGSNFTLKIRSTKLEDSAMYFCASSEVGQGTQYFGPGTRLLVL.

This clonotype was counted only a few times. A single base separates this from a much larger clone, so it may be a read error. The CDR3 here is CATSRAWGRETRYF. The CDR3 DNA is TGTGCCACCAGCAGAGCCTGGGGGAGAGAGACCCGGTACTTC. V usage is TRBV15 and J usage is TRBJ2-5; D tentatively fits TRBD1 or TRBD2 (5 bases each). In germline, CDR1 is LNHNV, CDR2 YYDKDF (reference sequence). The CDR3 has 14 amino acids.

This clonotype showed up many times. The chain joins TRBV7-3 to TRBJ2-7; TRBD1 aligns across 10 bases. Germline V gene sequence: CDR1 SGHTA, CDR2 FQGTGA. Trimming at V came to 3 bases and at J to 6 bases, leaving 5 bases not matched to a gene. This CDR3 is built from 14 residues. CDR3 protein: CASSLGQGSREQYF. CDR3 DNA: TGTGCCAGCAGCTTGGGACAGGGGTCGCGCGAGCAGTACTTC.

This clonotype was counted ten times or more. This sequence joins TRBV4-2 and TRBJ1-3; D ambiguous. The CDR3 is made up of 17 amino acids. Trimming took off 0 bases at V and 4 bases at J, with 16 bases between the two ends. Germline CDR1 reads LGHNA; CDR2 reads YNFKEQ. The DNA for the CDR3 is TGTGCCAGCAGCCAAGATCGTACATCGCCTTGGGGAAACACCATATATTTT. Amino acid sequence: CASSQDRTSPWGNTIYF.

This rearrangement joins TRBV29-1 to TRBJ1-3, with unresolved D. The CDR3 runs 18 residues. Germline V gene data show CDR1 as SQVTM and CDR2 as ANQGSEA. The CDR3 protein is CASSPTPVLESSGNTIYF. In nucleotides, the CDR3 is TGCGCCAGCAGCCCTACCCCGGTACTGGAAAGCTCTGGAAACACCATATATTTT. The full variable domain, completed using reference TRBV29-1 and TRBJ1-3, is SAVISQKPSRDICQRGTSLTIQCQVDSQVTMMFWYRQQPGQSLTLIATANQGSEATYESGFVIDKFPISRPNLTFSTLTVSNMSPEDSSIYLCASSPTPVLESSGNTIYFGEGSWLTVV.

This clonotype was detected ten times or more. The chain recombines TRBV29-1 with TRBJ2-7; D is tentatively TRBD1 or TRBD2 (5 bases each). CDR1 and CDR2 from the germline V gene are SQVTM and ANQGSEA. The V end lost 5 bases, the J end lost 2 bases, and 13 bases lay between the germline ends. This CDR3 has 13 amino acids. For the CDR3, the DNA is TGCAGCGTTCGGGACGAGAAAACCTACGAGCAGTACTTC. Translating gives CSVRDEKTYEQYF.

There are many counts of this clonotype. V usage is TRBV14 and J usage is TRBJ1-2; TRBD1 might be the D (6 bases). Trimming removed 4 bases at V and 8 bases at J, with 17 bases between. This CDR3 comprises 14 residues. Germline lookup yields CDR1 SGHDN and CDR2 FVKESK. The CDR3 here is CASSPIAGVGGYTF. CDR3 DNA sequence: TGTGCCAGCAGCCCAATCGCAGGGGTAGGCGGCTACACCTTC.

This chain links TRBV5-1 with TRBJ2-7, with 7 positions matching TRBD2. The CDR3 extends over 14 amino acids. The junction had 7 bases not matched to a gene; V was cut back by 4 bases and J by 3 bases. Germline V gene sequence: CDR1 SGHRS, CDR2 YFSETQ. CDR3 sequence reads: CASSVGLVVYEQYF. CDR3 nucleotides: TGCGCCAGCAGCGTCGGACTAGTAGTCTACGAGCAGTACTTC.

The CDR3 region is CASSWGGSNSYGYTF. CDR3 DNA sequence: TGTGCCAGCAGCTGGGGCGGGTCGAACTCTTATGGCTACACCTTC. V usage is TRBV7-2 and J usage is TRBJ1-2; maybe TRBD1 (5 bases). The V and J ends lost 4 bases and 5 bases respectively, with 17 bases between them. Germline assignment: CDR1 SGHTA and CDR2 FQGNSA. The CDR3 loop spans 15 amino acids.

As DNA, the CDR3 is TGTGCCAGCAGCCAACAGGAGGGAGCTGCCTACGAGCAGTACTTC. Encoded protein: CASSQQEGAAYEQYF. The V and J genes are TRBV7-2 and TRBJ2-5; D may be TRBD2 (6 bases). The better agreement between TRBJ2-7 and the DNA end casts doubt on the J call. Germline lookup yields CDR1 SGHTA and CDR2 FQGNSA. The CDR3 has 15 residues.